The next 32 T cell receptor beta chains were all read from a single sample in a study of blood T cell repertoires in COVID-19 (dated by TCRdb to 2020 to 2022). The method was the immunoSEQ multiplex PCR assay. This is the immuneACCESS table as TCRdb keeps it, with only in-frame sequences that have V and J called. A part of the clones is gone; compared with another copy, unresolved V genes explain less than half, and the rest is unexplained. The sample table lists approximately 250,000 clones, 86% of them with a count of one. The ten largest clones take up under 15% of the sample. The sample comprised peripheral blood. The receptors shown here come from a woman in her seventies with COVID-19, enrolled during active disease.

This chain links TRBV11-2 with TRBJ2-7; 8 bases align to TRBD1. Germline-derived CDR1 and CDR2 are SGHAT and FQNNGV. Trimming cost V 5 bases and J 9 bases; bases outside gene matches: 12. The CDR3 consists of 14 residues. The CDR3 is CASSTHPQGAVQYF. CDR3 coding DNA: TGTGCCAGCAGCACACACCCGCAGGGGGCAGTGCAGTACTTC.

The V and J genes are TRBV19 and TRBJ1-1; tentative D call: TRBD1 (6 bases). V was clipped by 7 bases and J by 2 bases, with 11 bases between them. Germline-derived CDR1 and CDR2 are LNHDA and SQIVND (reference sequence). There are 13 residues in the CDR3. DNA for the CDR3: TGTGCCAGTACTGGACAGCCCAACACTGAAGCTTTCTTT. This codes for CASTGQPNTEAFF.

The chain employs TRBV12-5 and TRBJ2-2, with 9 bases aligning to TRBD1. Germline trimming cut 5 bases from V and 3 bases from J; bases unmatched to any gene: 7. The CDR3 spans 16 residues. Per germline, CDR1 LGHNT and CDR2 FRNRAP. The CDR3 sequence: CASGTGGTGYTGELFF. The CDR3 region has the DNA TGTGCTAGTGGTACGGGCGGGACAGGGTACACCGGGGAGCTGTTTTTT.

The CDR3 sequence is CASSSDRYEQYF. CDR3 in DNA: TGTGCCAGCAGCTCCGACAGGTACGAGCAGTACTTC. The rearrangement uses TRBV2 and TRBJ2-7; maybe TRBD1 (6 bases). V gave up 6 bases and J gave up 4 bases, with 10 bases separating them. Germline CDR1 reads SNHLY; CDR2 reads FYNNEI. CDR3 length: 12 residues.

Here the CDR3 DNA reads TGCGCCAGCAGTGACCAGGGTGTATCCAAAAACATTCAGTACTTC. Amino acid sequence: CASSDQGVSKNIQYF. V gene TRBV10-2 combines with J gene TRBJ2-4; tentatively, D is TRBD1 (5 bases). This CDR3 comprises 15 residues. CDR1 and CDR2 (germline): WSHSY, SAAADI. Trimming took 3 bases from V and 2 from J, leaving 11 bases between them.

This clone is a singleton in its sample. The V call is TRBV3-1 (or the pseudogene TRBV3-2), the J call TRBJ2-7; 9 bases map to TRBD1. V dropped 4 bases and J dropped 10; count of bases not matched to a gene: 8. The CDR3 runs 13 residues. Germline loops: CDR1 LGHDT, CDR2 YNNKEL (reference sequence). The CDR3, as DNA: TGTGCCAGCAGCCCCCTGGACAGGGGCCCCCAGTACTTC. Amino acids: CASSPLDRGPQYF.

This chain joins TRBV7-2 and TRBJ1-6; D uncertain. The CDR3 runs to 12 residues. The germline V gene encodes CDR1 SGHTA and CDR2 FQGNSA. Between the trimmed V and J ends, which lost 2 bases and 8 bases, there was a span of 4 bases. CDR3 sequence: CASSLYDSPLHF. As DNA, the CDR3 is TGTGCCAGCAGCTTATATGATTCACCCCTCCACTTT.

The chain carries TRBV5-6 and TRBJ1-6; the D gene is possibly TRBD1 (5 bases). V lost 0 bases to trimming and J lost 10 bases, with 11 bases between them. Germline assignment: CDR1 SGHDT and CDR2 YYEEEE. This CDR3 region has 14 residues. CDR3 sequence: CASSLAGGISPLHF. The CDR3 DNA reads as TGTGCCAGCAGCTTGGCCGGGGGAATCTCACCCCTCCACTTT.

The chain joins TRBV29-1 to TRBJ2-7; 11 bases match TRBD1. The V segment lost 6 bases and the J segment 1 base; nucleotides outside the gene matches: 2. Germline loops: CDR1 SQVTM, CDR2 ANQGSEA. The CDR3 has 13 residues. CDR3 sequence: CSVGQGASYEQYF. In DNA, the CDR3 is TGCAGCGTAGGACAGGGGGCTTCCTACGAGCAGTACTTC.

The V gene is TRBV19, the J gene TRBJ2-6; D remains ambiguous. Germline V gives CDR1 LNHDA, CDR2 SQIVND (reference sequence). The CDR3 is 15 amino acids. V lost 3 bases and J 0 bases, leaving 6 bases between the germline ends. In DNA, the CDR3 is TGTGCCAGTAGTATCTTAGTCTCTGGGGCCAACGTCCTGACTTTC. This sequence encodes CASSILVSGANVLTF.

The chain recombines TRBV6-2 or TRBV6-3 with TRBJ2-7; 14 nucleotides match TRBD2. V gave up 4 bases and J gave up 5 bases; unmatched junction bases: 7. The CDR3 runs to 16 residues. Germline V lookup: CDR1 MNHEY, CDR2 SVGEGT. The CDR3 region has the DNA TGTGCCAGCAGTTCACGACTAGCGGGGGGGATTAACGAGCAGTACTTC. Residues: CASSSRLAGGINEQYF.

The chain recombines TRBV2 with TRBJ2-3, with a possible D match to TRBD2 (6 bases). The germline gives CDR1 SNHLY, CDR2 FYNNEI. This CDR3 comprises 14 residues. Trimming took off 4 bases at V and 4 bases at J, with 12 bases between the two ends. The CDR3 here is CASSALREADTQYF. In DNA form, the CDR3 reads TGTGCCAGCAGTGCCTTGAGGGAGGCAGATACGCAGTATTTT. Using reference TRBV2 and TRBJ2-3 for the parts outside the CDR3, the full variable domain is EPEVTQTPSHQVTQMGQEVILRCVPISNHLYFYWYRQILGQKVEFLVSFYNNEISEKSEIFDDQFSVERPDGSNFTLKIRSTKLEDSAMYFCASSALREADTQYFGPGTRLTVL.

This clone was detected only once. V usage is TRBV9 and J usage is TRBJ2-2; TRBD1 matches 12 bases. CDR3 size: 16 residues. CDR1 is SGDLS and CDR2 is YYNGEE in the germline V gene. The junction had 8 bases not matched to a gene; V was cut back by 4 bases and J by 7 bases. The CDR3 region is CASSPPGQGAHGELFF. Here the CDR3 DNA reads TGTGCCAGCAGCCCGCCGGGACAGGGGGCTCACGGGGAGCTGTTTTTT.

The chain uses TRBV6-5 and TRBJ1-2, with D perhaps matching TRBD1 (5 bases). The CDR3 runs to 13 residues. Per the germline V gene, CDR1 is MNHEY and CDR2 is SVGAGI. The CDR3 protein is CAALGGSNYGYTF. The CDR3 DNA follows: TGTGCAGCATTGGGGGGTTCGAACTATGGCTACACCTTC.

This chain links TRBV2 with TRBJ2-5; 11 nucleotides line up with TRBD2. CDR3 length equals 15 residues. Germline CDR1 SNHLY, CDR2 FYNNEI. V was pared by 3 bases and J by 6 bases, with 6 bases of the junction left unmatched. The CDR3 DNA is TGTGCCAGCAGTGAGGATAGCGGGGGGGCGCAGACCCAGTACTTC. Its protein product is CASSEDSGGAQTQYF.

The chain recombines TRBV12-3 or TRBV12-4 with TRBJ2-2; D remains ambiguous. This CDR3 comprises 13 residues. Deletions cut 7 bases from V and 1 base from J, with 7 bases between. CDR3 DNA: TGTGCCAGCACCCCCCGGAACACCGGGGAGCTGTTTTTT. It specifies CASTPRNTGELFF.

The chain has TRBV7-2 and TRBJ1-3, with D unresolved. This CDR3 contains 17 residues. Germline CDR1 reads SGHTA; CDR2 reads FQGNSA. V was cut by 1 base and J by 0 bases, with 13 bases left in between. The CDR3 coding sequence is TGTGCCAGCAGCTTAGTACTAAGGAGTTTCTCTGGAAACACCATATATTTT. This sequence encodes CASSLVLRSFSGNTIYF.

The CDR3 DNA is TGTGCCAGCAGCACACTCACCGACAGCTACGAGCAGTACTTC. Translating it yields CASSTLTDSYEQYF. The rearrangement joins TRBV21-1 to TRBJ2-7; the table's D call of TRBD1 was not tested on the DNA. TRBV21-1 is an annotated pseudogene. The CDR3 runs to 14 residues.

This sequence joins TRBV11-2 and TRBJ2-7; tentatively, D is TRBD1 (6 bases). This CDR3 contains 14 residues. Germline CDR1 SGHAT, CDR2 FQNNGV. The V and J ends lost 5 bases and 7 bases respectively, with 18 bases between them. The CDR3 protein is CASSVNRAFGEQYF. In DNA form, the CDR3 reads TGTGCCAGCAGCGTAAACAGGGCTTTCGGTGAGCAGTACTTC.

This clone was seen only once. The chain is built from TRBV7-9 and TRBJ1-2; D is ambiguous. This CDR3 has 16 amino acids. Germline CDR1 reads SEHNR; CDR2 reads FQNEAQ (reference sequence). With 0 bases removed from V and 6 bases from J, the gap between germline ends came to 17 bases. CDR3 sequence reads: CASSLAYTGRGNGYTF. As DNA, the CDR3 is TGTGCCAGCAGCTTAGCGTACACGGGGAGAGGGAATGGCTACACCTTC.

This chain links TRBV4-3 with TRBJ2-5; D may be TRBD2 (6 bases). V was shortened by 3 bases and J by 2 bases, with 7 bases between the two germline ends. The CDR3 spans 13 residues. The germline CDR1 and CDR2 sequences are LGHNA and YSLEER. CDR3 nucleotide sequence: TGCGCCAGCAGCCAGACTAGACAAGAGACCCAGTACTTC. It yields the protein CASSQTRQETQYF.

The J gene is TRBJ1-4, the V gene TRBV6-5, with D perhaps TRBD1 (5 bases). This CDR3 comprises 15 residues. Germline CDR1 reads MNHEY; CDR2 reads SVGAGI. The germline V and J ends were trimmed by 6 bases and 3 bases, with 14 bases remaining between them. CDR3 protein: CASSDSSVANEKLFF. The CDR3 nucleotides are TGTGCCAGCAGCGACAGCTCCGTAGCTAATGAAAAACTGTTTTTT.

The V and J genes are TRBV19 and TRBJ1-3; 7 bases agree with TRBD1. The V gene end was trimmed by 6 bases and the J gene end by 8 bases; junction bases not matched to a gene: 16. Per germline, CDR1 LNHDA and CDR2 SQIVND (reference sequence). CDR3 length: 16 amino acids. As DNA, the CDR3 is TGTGCCAGTAGGGCTCGCGCTGGACAGGCTGAATACACCATATATTTT. Its translation is CASRARAGQAEYTIYF.

The chain employs TRBV6-5 and TRBJ1-1; D unresolved. CDR3 size: 14 residues. The germline gives CDR1 MNHEY, CDR2 SVGAGI. V was clipped by 0 bases and J by 0 bases, with 5 bases between them. The CDR3 spells CASSYSRMNTEAFF. CDR3 nucleotides: TGTGCCAGCAGTTACTCGAGGATGAACACTGAAGCTTTCTTT.

As DNA, the CDR3 is TGTGCCAGCACCCAGCGGGGGGGAGGGGAGACCCAGTACTTC. Its translation is CASTQRGGGETQYF. This chain uses TRBV5-4 with TRBJ2-5, with 10 bases identical to TRBD2. The ends lost 6 bases at V and 5 bases at J; junction bases unmatched: 7. The CDR3 is made up of 14 amino acids. In germline, CDR1 is SGHNT, CDR2 YYREEE (reference sequence). Filled out from reference TRBV5-4 and TRBJ2-5, the complete variable domain reads ETGVTQSPTHLIKTRGQQVTLRCSSQSGHNTVSWYQQALGQGPQFIFQYYREEENGRGNFPPRFSGLQFPNYSSELNVNALELDDSALYLCASTQRGGGETQYFGPGTRLLVL.

This chain joins TRBV4-1 and TRBJ2-7, with 8 positions matching TRBD2. Germline loops: CDR1 MGHRA, CDR2 YSYEKL. The CDR3 contains 16 residues. V dropped 0 bases and J dropped 6; count of bases not matched to a gene: 10. The DNA for the CDR3 is TGCGCCAGCAGCCAAGAGTGGGGACTAGTAGGCCTCGAGCAGTACTTC. It encodes CASSQEWGLVGLEQYF.

The rearrangement joins TRBV27 to TRBJ2-3; D perhaps matches TRBD2 (5 bases). The CDR3 contains 12 residues. The V end lost 10 bases, the J end lost 2 bases, and 10 bases lay between the germline ends. Germline V lookup: CDR1 MNHEY, CDR2 SMNVEV (reference sequence). The CDR3 nucleotides read TGTGCCACCCGAGGGTTCACAGATACGCAGTATTTT. Translation gives CATRGFTDTQYF.

V and J are TRBV12-3 or TRBV12-4 and TRBJ1-1; TRBD1 might be the D (5 bases). Between the trimmed V and J ends, which lost 3 bases and 8 bases, there was a span of 10 bases. This CDR3 is built from 12 residues. CDR3 DNA sequence: TGTGCCAGCAGTTTGAGTAAGGGGGAAGCTTTCTTT. Its protein product is CASSLSKGEAFF.

The chain recombines TRBV2 with TRBJ2-4; 7 bases are shared with TRBD1. The CDR3 length is 14 residues. Trimming took 5 bases from V and 8 from J; bases not matched to a gene: 9. Germline CDR1 is SNHLY and CDR2 is FYNNEI. The chain's CDR3 is CASSYDRARDIQYF. DNA for the CDR3: TGTGCCAGCAGTTACGACAGGGCAAGGGACATTCAGTACTTC. The full variable domain, completed using reference TRBV2 and TRBJ2-4, is EPEVTQTPSHQVTQMGQEVILRCVPISNHLYFYWYRQILGQKVEFLVSFYNNEISEKSEIFDDQFSVERPDGSNFTLKIRSTKLEDSAMYFCASSYDRARDIQYFGAGTRLSVL.

The rearrangement joins TRBV7-9 to TRBJ2-7; no definite D call. CDR1 and CDR2 from the germline V gene are SEHNR and FQNEAQ (reference sequence). V lost 1 base and J lost 2, with 6 bases in between. The CDR3 runs to 13 residues. This chain's CDR3 is CASSLVSPYEQYF. The CDR3 nucleotides read TGTGCCAGCAGCTTAGTGTCTCCCTACGAGCAGTACTTC.

The CDR3 region has the DNA TGTGCCAGCAGGTCGCAGGGGATGAACACTGAAGCTTTCTTT. Protein product: CASRSQGMNTEAFF. The chain is built from TRBV27 and TRBJ1-1; the D gene is possibly TRBD1 (6 bases). The CDR3 runs to 14 residues. Trimming cost V 6 bases and J 0 bases, with 11 bases left between them. Looked up from germline, CDR1 is MNHEY and CDR2 is SMNVEV (reference sequence).

The chain links TRBV2 to TRBJ1-2; D is possibly TRBD1 (5 bases). This CDR3 spans 14 amino acids. The ends were cut back, 3 bases at V and 8 bases at J, with 16 bases in the middle. CDR1 is SNHLY, CDR2 FYNNEI, per germline. The CDR3 region has the DNA TGTGCCAGCAGTGAGACGGGGGGGGAAGGCGGCTACACCTTC. Translated, it gives CASSETGGEGGYTF.